This T cell receptor beta chain was obtained from a study of control samples from healthy donors and cancer patients. This clone showed up just once. The CDR3 extends over 15 amino acids. Looked up from germline, CDR1 is SGDLS and CDR2 is YYNGEE. With 3 bases clipped from V and 0 bases from J, the junction kept 1 base outside the gene matches. TCRdb keeps only in-frame clones here, not all; method: immunoSEQ multiplex PCR. The table lists some 90,000 clones, 91% of them singletons. This sequence joins TRBV9 and TRBJ1-3; 9 nucleotides line up with TRBD1. Sequences were obtained from blood. The TCR originated in a woman under 40 in good health. The CDR3 loop reads CASSGTGDSGNTIYF. In DNA, the CDR3 is TGTGCCAGCAGCGGGACAGGGGACTCTGGAAACACCATATATTTT.